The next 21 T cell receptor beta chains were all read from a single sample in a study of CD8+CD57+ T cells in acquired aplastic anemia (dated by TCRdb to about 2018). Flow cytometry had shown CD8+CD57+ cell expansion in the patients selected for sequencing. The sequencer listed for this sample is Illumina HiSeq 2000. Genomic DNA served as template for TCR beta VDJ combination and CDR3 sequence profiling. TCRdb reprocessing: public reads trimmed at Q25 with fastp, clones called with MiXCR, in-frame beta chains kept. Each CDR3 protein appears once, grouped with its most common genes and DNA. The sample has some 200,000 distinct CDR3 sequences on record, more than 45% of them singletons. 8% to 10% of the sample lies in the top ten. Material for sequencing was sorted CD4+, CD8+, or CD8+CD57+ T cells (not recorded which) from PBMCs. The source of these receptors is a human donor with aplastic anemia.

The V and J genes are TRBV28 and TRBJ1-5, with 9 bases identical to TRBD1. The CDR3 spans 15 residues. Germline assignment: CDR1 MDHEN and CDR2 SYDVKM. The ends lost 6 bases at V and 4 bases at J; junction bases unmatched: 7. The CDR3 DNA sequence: TGTGCCAGCAGACAACCGACAGGGGGGAATCAGCCCCAGCATTTT. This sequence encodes CASRQPTGGNQPQHF.

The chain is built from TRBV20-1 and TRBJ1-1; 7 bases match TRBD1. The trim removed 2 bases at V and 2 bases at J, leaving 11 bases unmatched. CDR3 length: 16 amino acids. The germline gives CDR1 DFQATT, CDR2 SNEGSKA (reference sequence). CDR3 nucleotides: TGCAGTGCTAGAATGGAGACAGGGACATTTAACACTGAAGCTTTCTTT. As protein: CSARMETGTFNTEAFF.

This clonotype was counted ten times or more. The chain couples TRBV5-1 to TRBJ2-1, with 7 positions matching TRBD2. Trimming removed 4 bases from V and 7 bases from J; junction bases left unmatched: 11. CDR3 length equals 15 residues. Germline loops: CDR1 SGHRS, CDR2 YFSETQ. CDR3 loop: CASSKNAGLLNEQFF. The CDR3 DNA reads TGCGCCAGCAGCAAAAATGCGGGACTACTGAATGAGCAGTTCTTC.

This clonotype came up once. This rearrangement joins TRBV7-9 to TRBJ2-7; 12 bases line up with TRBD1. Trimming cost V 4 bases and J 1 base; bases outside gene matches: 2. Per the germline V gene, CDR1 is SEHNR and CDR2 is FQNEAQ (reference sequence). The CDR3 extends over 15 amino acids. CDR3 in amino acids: CASSWDRGLSYEQYF. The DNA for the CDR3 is TGTGCCAGCAGCTGGGACAGGGGGCTTTCCTACGAGCAGTACTTC.

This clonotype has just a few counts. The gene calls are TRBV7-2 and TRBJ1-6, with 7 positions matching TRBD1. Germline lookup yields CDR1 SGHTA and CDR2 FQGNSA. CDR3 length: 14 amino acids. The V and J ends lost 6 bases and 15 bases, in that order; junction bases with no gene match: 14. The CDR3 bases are TGTGCCAGCAGACACGGGACAGATTCCAACCTCCTCCACTTT. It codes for CASRHGTDSNLLHF.

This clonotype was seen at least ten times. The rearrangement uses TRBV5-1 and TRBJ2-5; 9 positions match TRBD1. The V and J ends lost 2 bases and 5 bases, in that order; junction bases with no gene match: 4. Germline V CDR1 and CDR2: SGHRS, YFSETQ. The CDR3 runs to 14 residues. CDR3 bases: TGCGCCAGCAGCTTCGGACAGGGGCAGGAGACCCAGTACTTC. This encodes CASSFGQGQETQYF.

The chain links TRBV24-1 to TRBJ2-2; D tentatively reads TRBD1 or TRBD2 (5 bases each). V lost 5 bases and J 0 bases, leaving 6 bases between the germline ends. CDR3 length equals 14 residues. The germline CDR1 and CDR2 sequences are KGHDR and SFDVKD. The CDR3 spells CATSVGPNTGELFF. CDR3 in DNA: TGTGCCACCAGTGTGGGACCGAACACCGGGGAGCTGTTTTTT.

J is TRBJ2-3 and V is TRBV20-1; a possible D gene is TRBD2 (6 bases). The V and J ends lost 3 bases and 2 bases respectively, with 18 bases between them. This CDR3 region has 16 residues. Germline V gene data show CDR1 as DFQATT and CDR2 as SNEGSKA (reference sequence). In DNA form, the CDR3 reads TGCAGTGCTAGGTCCCCCGGCGGGACCTCCACAGATACGCAGTATTTT. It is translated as CSARSPGGTSTDTQYF.

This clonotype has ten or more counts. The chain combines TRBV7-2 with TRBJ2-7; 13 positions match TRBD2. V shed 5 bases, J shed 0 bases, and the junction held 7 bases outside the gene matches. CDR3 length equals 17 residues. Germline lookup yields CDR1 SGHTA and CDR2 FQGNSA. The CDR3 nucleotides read TGTGCCAGCAGCCCAGAAAGGACTAGCGGGAGCTCCTACGAGCAGTACTTC. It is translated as CASSPERTSGSSYEQYF.

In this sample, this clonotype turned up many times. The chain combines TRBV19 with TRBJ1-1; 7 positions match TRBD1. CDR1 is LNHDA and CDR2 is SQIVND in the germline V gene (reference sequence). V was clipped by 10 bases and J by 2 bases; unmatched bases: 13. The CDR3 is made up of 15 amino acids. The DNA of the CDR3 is TGTGCCATCAGACGACAGGGACTTCTAAACACTGAAGCTTTCTTT. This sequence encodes CAIRRQGLLNTEAFF.

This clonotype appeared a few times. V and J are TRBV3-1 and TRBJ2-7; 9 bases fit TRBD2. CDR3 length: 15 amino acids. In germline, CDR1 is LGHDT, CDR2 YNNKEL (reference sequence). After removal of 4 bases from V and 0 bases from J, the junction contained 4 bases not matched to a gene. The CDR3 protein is CASSRRTSVSYEQYF. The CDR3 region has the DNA TGTGCCAGCAGCCGGAGGACTAGCGTCTCCTACGAGCAGTACTTC.

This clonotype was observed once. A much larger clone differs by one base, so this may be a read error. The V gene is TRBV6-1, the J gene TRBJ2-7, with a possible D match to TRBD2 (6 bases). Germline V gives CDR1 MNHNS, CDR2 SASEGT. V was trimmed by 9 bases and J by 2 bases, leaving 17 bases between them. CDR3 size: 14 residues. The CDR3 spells CARGGGIPTYEQYF. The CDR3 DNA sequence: TGTGCCAGGGGTGGCGGGATACCGACCTACGAGCAGTACTTC.

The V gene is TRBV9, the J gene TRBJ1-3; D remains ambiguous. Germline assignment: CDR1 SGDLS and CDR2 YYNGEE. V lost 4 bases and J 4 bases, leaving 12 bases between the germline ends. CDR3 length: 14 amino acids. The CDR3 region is CASSLLPGGNTIYF. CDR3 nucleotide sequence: TGTGCCAGCAGCTTACTCCCGGGGGGAAACACCATATATTTT. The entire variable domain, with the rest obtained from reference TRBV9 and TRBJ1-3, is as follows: DSGVTQTPKHLITATGQRVTLRCSPRSGDLSVYWYQQSLDQGLQFLIQYYNGEERAKGNILERFSAQQFPDLHSELNLSSLELGDSALYFCASSLLPGGNTIYFGEGSWLTVV.

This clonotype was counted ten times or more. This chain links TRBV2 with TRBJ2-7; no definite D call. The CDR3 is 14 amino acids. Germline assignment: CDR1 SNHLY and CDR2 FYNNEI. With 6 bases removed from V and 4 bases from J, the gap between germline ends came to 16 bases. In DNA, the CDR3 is TGTGCCAGCAGCAAGACCCTTTCTAATTACGAGCAGTACTTC. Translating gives CASSKTLSNYEQYF.

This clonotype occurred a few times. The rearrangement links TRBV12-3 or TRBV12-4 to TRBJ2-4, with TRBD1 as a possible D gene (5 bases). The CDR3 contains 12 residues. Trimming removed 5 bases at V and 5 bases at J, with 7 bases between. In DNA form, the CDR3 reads TGTGCCAGCAGTCAGACAGAAAACATTCAGTACTTC. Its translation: CASSQTENIQYF.

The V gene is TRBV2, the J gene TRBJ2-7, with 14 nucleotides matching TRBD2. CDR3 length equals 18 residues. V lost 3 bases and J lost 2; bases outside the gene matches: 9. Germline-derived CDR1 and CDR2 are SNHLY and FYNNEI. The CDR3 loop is CASSDTAGTSGSAYEQYF. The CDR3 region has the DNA TGTGCCAGCAGTGATACAGCCGGGACTAGCGGGAGCGCCTACGAGCAGTACTTC.

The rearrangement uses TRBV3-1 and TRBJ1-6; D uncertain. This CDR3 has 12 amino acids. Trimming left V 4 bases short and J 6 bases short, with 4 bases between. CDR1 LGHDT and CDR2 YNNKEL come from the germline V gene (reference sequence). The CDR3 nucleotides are TGTGCCAGCAGCCCGGTTAATTCACCCCTCCACTTT. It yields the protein CASSPVNSPLHF.

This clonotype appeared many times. CDR3: CSARDSGYSSYEQYF. CDR3 nucleotides: TGCAGTGCTAGAGATTCGGGGTACAGCTCCTACGAGCAGTACTTC. The V call is TRBV20-1, the J call TRBJ2-7, with D possibly being TRBD2 (5 bases). V lost 0 bases and J 0 bases, leaving 12 bases between the germline ends. Germline V gives CDR1 DFQATT, CDR2 SNEGSKA (reference sequence). The CDR3 runs to 15 residues.

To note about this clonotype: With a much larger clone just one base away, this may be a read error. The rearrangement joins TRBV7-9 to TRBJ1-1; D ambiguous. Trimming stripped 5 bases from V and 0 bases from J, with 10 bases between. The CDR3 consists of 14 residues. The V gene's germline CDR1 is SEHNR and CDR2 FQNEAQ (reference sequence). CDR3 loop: CASSPRAMNTEAFF. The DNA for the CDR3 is TGTGCCAGCAGCCCAAGGGCCATGAACACTGAAGCTTTCTTT. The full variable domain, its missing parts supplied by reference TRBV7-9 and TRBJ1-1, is DTGVSQNPRHKITKRGQNVTFRCDPISEHNRLYWYRQTLGQGPEFLTYFQNEAQLEKSRLLSDRFSAERPKGSFSTLEIQRTEQGDSAMYLCASSPRAMNTEAFFGQGTRLTVV.

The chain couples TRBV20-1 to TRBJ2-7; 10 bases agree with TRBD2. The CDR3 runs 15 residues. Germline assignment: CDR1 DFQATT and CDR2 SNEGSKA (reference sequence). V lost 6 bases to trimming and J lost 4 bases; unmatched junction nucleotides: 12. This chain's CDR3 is CSASPWTSGAYEQYF. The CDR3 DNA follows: TGCAGTGCCAGCCCCTGGACTAGCGGCGCGTACGAGCAGTACTTC.

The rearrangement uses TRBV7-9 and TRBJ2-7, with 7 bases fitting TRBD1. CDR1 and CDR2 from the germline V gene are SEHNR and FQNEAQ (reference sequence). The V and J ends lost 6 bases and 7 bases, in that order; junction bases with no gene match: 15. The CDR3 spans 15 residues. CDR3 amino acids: CASSLTGELTKEQYF. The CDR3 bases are TGTGCCAGCAGTTTAACAGGGGAACTCACGAAGGAGCAGTACTTC.